Described below is a single T cell receptor beta chain sequence and its context. RNA, once extracted, was reverse transcribed into cDNA for use as the sequencing template. Produced via immunoSEQ multiplex PCR; TCRdb's table is partial and in-frame only. The sample contains roughly 180,000 clones, 51% of which appear only once. The data are from a study of CD8+ T cells in alopecia areata. Trimming stripped 3 bases from V and 0 bases from J, with 9 bases between. Germline CDR1 reads MNHEY; CDR2 reads SMNVEV (reference sequence). The CDR3 spans 14 residues. The treatment denotes: oral pan-JAK inhibitor, 5-10 mg twice daily.

The sequenced sample was CD8+ T cells sorted from blood, obtained at week 52, from a patient treated with tofacitinib. This TCR derives from a human donor with alopecia areata. The chain recombines TRBV27 with TRBJ2-7; D is ambiguous. CDR3 sequence: CASSFEGTSYEQYF. Written as DNA, the CDR3 is TGTGCCAGCAGTTTTGAAGGAACCTCCTACGAGCAGTACTTC.